This T cell receptor beta chain appears in the sequencing data of a study of blood T cell repertoires in COVID-19. For the study at large: The origin of the acute and convalescent COVID-19 samples was the United States, Italy and Spain. The cDNA or gDNA used as material had been derived from T cells, B-cell-depleted T cells, or PBMCs.

The V and J ends lost 0 bases and 0 bases respectively, with 9 bases between them. The CDR3 is 15 residues long. The germline gives CDR1 SGHRS, CDR2 YFSETQ. Per the study methods: It was from reference gene primer amplification that nucleated cell counts were estimated. This table comes from immunoSEQ multiplex PCR, and its TCRdb copy is limited to in-frame clones, with some not included. That table is the source of V, J and clone size, and D and trimming were worked out from the DNA. The sample records 100,000 to 150,000 clones, roughly 91% being singletons. Sequencing used peripheral blood. This TCR was sampled from a man aged 50 or older with active or convalescent COVID-19. The rearrangement joins TRBV5-1 to TRBJ1-2; D perhaps matches TRBD1 (5 bases). The CDR3 loop is CASSLASGSNYGYTF. CDR3 nucleotides: TGCGCCAGCAGCTTGGCTTCAGGGTCTAACTATGGCTACACCTTC.